This TCR beta chain was obtained from a study of blood T cell repertoires in COVID-19. Overall study context: From the United States, Italy and Spain came samples of acute and convalescent COVID-19.

Original data processing: Reference gene primer amplification yielded estimated nucleated cell counts. Measured with immunoSEQ multiplex PCR; TCRdb has only the in-frame clones, and not every one. V, J and clone size are taken as reported in that table, and D and trimming were inferred from the DNA itself. In the table there are about 250,000 clones, 70% to 75% of which are singletons. Sequencing was carried out using peripheral blood. The sequence was obtained from a woman over 75 with acute or convalescent COVID-19.

The CDR3 loop reads CASSTSRGLETQYF. The CDR3 nucleotides read TGTGCCAGCAGCACGAGCAGGGGGTTGGAGACCCAGTACTTC. The V gene is TRBV7-2, the J gene TRBJ2-5; 7 positions agree with TRBD1. Germline V gene lookup returns CDR1 SGHTA and CDR2 FQGNSA. The CDR3 sequence is 14 residues long. Trimming at V came to 5 bases and at J to 5 bases, leaving 8 bases not matched to a gene.